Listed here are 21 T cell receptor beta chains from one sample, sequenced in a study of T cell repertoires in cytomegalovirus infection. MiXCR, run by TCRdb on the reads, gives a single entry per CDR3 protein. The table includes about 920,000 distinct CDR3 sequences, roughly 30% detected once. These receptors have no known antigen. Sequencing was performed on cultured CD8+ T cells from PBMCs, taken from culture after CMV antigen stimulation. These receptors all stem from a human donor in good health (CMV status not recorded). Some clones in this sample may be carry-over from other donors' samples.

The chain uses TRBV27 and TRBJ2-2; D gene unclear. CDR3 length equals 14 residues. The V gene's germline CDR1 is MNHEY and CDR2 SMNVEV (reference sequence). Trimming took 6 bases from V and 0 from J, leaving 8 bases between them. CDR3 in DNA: TGTGCCAGCAGCGTGGGGACGAACACCGGGGAGCTGTTTTTT. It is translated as CASSVGTNTGELFF.

DNA for the CDR3: TGTGCCAGCAGCTTGGGCCACAGGGGGCCTGAAAAACTGTTTTTT. Its translation: CASSLGHRGPEKLFF. V gene TRBV5-5 combines with J gene TRBJ1-4; 9 bases map to TRBD1. The CDR3 covers 15 residues. The V and J ends lost 0 bases and 7 bases, in that order; junction bases with no gene match: 4. Germline V gene lookup returns CDR1 SGHKS and CDR2 YYEKEE (reference sequence).

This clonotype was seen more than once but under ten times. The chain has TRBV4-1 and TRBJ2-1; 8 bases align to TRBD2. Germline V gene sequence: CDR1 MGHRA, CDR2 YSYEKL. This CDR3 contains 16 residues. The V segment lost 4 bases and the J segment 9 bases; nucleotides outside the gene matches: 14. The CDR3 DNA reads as TGCGCCAGCAGCCCGGTTTTGGGCGGGGGGATTCGTGAGCAGTTCTTC. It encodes CASSPVLGGGIREQFF.

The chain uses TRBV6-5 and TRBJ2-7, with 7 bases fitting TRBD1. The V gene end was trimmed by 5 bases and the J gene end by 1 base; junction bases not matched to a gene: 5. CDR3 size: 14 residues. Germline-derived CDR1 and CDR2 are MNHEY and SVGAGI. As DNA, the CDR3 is TGTGCCAGCAGTCCACAGGGGCTTTCCTACGAGCAGTACTTC. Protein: CASSPQGLSYEQYF.

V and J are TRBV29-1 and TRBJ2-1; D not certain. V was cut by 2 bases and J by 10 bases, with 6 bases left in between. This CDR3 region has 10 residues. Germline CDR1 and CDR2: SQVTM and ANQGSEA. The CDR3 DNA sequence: TGCAGCGTTGAAATAACAGAGCAGTTCTTC. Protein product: CSVEITEQFF.

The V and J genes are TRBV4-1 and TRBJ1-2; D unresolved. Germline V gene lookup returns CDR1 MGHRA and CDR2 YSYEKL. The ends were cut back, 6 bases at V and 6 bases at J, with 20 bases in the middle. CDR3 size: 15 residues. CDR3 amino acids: CASSYPPPLGDGYTF. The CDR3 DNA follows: TGCGCCAGCAGTTACCCCCCCCCCCTGGGAGATGGCTACACCTTC.

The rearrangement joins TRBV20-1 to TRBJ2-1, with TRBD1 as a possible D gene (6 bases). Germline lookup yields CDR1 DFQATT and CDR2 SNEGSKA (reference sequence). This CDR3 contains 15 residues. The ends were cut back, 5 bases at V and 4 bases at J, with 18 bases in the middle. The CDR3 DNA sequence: TGCAGTGCTTCAGGGACACCCAGTGCGTACAATGAGCAGTTCTTC. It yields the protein CSASGTPSAYNEQFF.

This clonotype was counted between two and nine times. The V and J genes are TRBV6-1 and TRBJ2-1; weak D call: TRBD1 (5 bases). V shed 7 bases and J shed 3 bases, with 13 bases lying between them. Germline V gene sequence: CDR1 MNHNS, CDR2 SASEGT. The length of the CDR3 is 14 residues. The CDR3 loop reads CASTDIMNYNEQFF. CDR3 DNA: TGTGCCAGCACGGACATCATGAACTACAATGAGCAGTTCTTC.

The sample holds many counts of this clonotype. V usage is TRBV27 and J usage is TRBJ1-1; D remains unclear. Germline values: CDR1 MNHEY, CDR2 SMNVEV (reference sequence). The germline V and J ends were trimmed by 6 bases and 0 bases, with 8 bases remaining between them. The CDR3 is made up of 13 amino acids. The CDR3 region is CASSLWLNTEAFF. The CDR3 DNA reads TGTGCCAGCAGCCTCTGGCTGAACACTGAAGCTTTCTTT.

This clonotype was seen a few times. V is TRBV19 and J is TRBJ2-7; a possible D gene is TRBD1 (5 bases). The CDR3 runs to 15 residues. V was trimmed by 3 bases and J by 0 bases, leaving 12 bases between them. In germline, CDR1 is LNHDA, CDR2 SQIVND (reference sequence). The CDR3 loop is CASSISGLNSYEQYF. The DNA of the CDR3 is TGTGCCAGTAGTATTTCAGGGCTGAACTCCTACGAGCAGTACTTC.

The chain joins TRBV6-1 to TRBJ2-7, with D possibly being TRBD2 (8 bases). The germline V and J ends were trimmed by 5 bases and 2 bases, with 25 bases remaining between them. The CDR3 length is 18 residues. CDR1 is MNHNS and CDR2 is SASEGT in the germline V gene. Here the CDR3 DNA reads TGTGCCAGCAGTCCTCCAGGGGGGAGCGGGGGCCTTCCCTACGAGCAGTACTTC. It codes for CASSPPGGSGGLPYEQYF.

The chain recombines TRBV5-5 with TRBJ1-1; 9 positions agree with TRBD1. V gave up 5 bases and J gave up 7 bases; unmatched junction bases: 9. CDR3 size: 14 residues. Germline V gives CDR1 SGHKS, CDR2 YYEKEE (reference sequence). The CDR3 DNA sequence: TGTGCCAGCAGTAACCGGACAGGGGTGGGTGAAGCTTTCTTT. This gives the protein CASSNRTGVGEAFF.

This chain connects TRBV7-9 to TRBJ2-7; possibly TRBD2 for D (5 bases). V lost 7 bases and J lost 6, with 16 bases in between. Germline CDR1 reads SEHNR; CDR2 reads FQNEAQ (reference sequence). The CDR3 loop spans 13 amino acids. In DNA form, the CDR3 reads TGTGCCAGCACTGAGGGTCCCTTAGGCGAGCAGTACTTC. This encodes CASTEGPLGEQYF.

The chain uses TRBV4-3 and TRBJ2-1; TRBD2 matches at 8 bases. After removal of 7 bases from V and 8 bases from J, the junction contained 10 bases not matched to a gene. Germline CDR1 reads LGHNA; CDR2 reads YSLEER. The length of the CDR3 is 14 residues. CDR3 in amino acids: CASNMVAGNYEQFF. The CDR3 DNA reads TGCGCCAGCAATATGGTAGCGGGGAACTATGAGCAGTTCTTC.

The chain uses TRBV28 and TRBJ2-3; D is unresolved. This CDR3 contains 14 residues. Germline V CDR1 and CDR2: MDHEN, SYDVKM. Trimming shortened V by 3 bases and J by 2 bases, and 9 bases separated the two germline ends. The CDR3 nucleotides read TGTGCCAGCAGTTTCAGTAGGGTCACAGATACGCAGTATTTT. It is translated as CASSFSRVTDTQYF. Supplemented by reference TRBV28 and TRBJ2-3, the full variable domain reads DVKVTQSSRYLVKRTGEKVFLECVQDMDHENMFWYRQDPGLGLRLIYFSYDVKMKEKGDIPEGYSVSREKKERFSLILESASTNQTSMYLCASSFSRVTDTQYFGPGTRLTVL.

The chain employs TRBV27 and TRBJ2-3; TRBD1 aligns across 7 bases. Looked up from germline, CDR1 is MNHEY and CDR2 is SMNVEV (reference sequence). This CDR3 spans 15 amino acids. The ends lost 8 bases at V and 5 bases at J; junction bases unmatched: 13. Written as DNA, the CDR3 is TGTGCCAGCCGGCCCTGGACAGGCCAGTTAGATACGCAGTATTTT. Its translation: CASRPWTGQLDTQYF.

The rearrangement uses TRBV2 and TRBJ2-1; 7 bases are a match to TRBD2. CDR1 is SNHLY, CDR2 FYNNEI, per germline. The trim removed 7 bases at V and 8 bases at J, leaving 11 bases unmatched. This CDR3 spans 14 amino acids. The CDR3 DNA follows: TGTGCCAGCACCGAGGGGCTAGCGGACTATGAGCAGTTCTTC. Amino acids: CASTEGLADYEQFF.

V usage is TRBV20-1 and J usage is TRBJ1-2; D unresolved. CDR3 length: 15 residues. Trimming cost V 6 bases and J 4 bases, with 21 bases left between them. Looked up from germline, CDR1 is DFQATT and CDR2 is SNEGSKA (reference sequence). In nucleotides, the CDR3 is TGCAGTGCCTTAAGAACGGCAGGACCTATCTATGGCTACACCTTC. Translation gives CSALRTAGPIYGYTF.

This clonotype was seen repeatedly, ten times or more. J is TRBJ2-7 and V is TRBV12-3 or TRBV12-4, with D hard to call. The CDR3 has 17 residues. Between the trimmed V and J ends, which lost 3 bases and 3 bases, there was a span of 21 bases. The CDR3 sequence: CASSLASDTVLDYEQYF. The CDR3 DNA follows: TGTGCCAGCAGTTTGGCATCCGATACAGTACTTGACTACGAGCAGTACTTC.

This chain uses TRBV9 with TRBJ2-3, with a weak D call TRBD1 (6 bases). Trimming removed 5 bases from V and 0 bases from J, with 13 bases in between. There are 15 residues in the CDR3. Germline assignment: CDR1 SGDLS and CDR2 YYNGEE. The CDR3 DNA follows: TGTGCCAGCAGAGAACAGGGTCGGAGCACAGATACGCAGTATTTT. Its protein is CASREQGRSTDTQYF.

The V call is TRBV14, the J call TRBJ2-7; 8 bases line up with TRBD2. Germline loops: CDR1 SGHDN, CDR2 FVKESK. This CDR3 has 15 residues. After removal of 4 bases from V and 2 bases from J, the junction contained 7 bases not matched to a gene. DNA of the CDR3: TGTGCCAGCAGCCTCGGGAGGGGCAGGGCCTACGAGCAGTACGTC. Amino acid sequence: CASSLGRGRAYEQYV.